The next 21 T cell receptor beta chains were all read from a single sample in a study of cytomegalovirus exposure and HLA in healthy donors. Primers: 60 Vbeta forward and 13 Jbeta reverse. Measured with immunoSEQ multiplex PCR; TCRdb has only the in-frame clones, and not every one. Of some 170,000 clones listed, 80% to 85% are singletons. What was sequenced was PBMCs. These receptors were collected from a man aged 45-65 years in good health and CMV-seropositive.

This chain connects TRBV19 to TRBJ2-2; tentatively, D is TRBD1 (6 bases). CDR1 and CDR2 from the germline V gene are LNHDA and SQIVND (reference sequence). Trimming cost V 8 bases and J 0 bases, with 10 bases left between them. This CDR3 comprises 14 residues. The DNA for the CDR3 is TGTGCCAGTTCCGGGACAACGAACACCGGGGAGCTGTTTTTT. Encoded protein: CASSGTTNTGELFF.

The rearrangement links TRBV5-1 to TRBJ2-7; 8 bases match TRBD1. The ends lost 0 bases at V and 3 bases at J; junction bases unmatched: 5. CDR1 and CDR2 from the germline V gene are SGHRS and YFSETQ. The CDR3 sequence is 15 residues long. The CDR3 nucleotides are TGCGCCAGCAGCTTGGGTGGGACAGGCGTCTACGAGCAGTACTTC. Translated: CASSLGGTGVYEQYF.

This chain joins TRBV7-9 and TRBJ2-5; D possibly corresponds to TRBD1 (6 bases). The CDR3 spans 16 residues. Trimming removed 1 base at V and 5 bases at J, with 17 bases between. Germline values: CDR1 SEHNR, CDR2 FQNEAQ (reference sequence). The CDR3 bases are TGTGCCAGCAGCTTAGAGGTGGCCAGGGGACGGGAGACCCAGTACTTC. Its protein product is CASSLEVARGRETQYF.

The chain has TRBV7-7 and TRBJ2-5; D may be TRBD1 or TRBD2 (7 bases each). This CDR3 has 13 residues. The germline V gene has CDR1 SSHAT and CDR2 FNYEAQ (reference sequence). The CDR3 loop is CASGQGVVETQYF. DNA of the CDR3: TGTGCTAGCGGGCAGGGGGTGGTGGAGACCCAGTACTTC.

The genes are TRBV28 and TRBJ2-7; D may be TRBD1 (5 bases). The germline V gene encodes CDR1 MDHEN and CDR2 SYDVKM. The CDR3 has 15 residues. V shed 3 bases and J shed 5 bases, with 17 bases lying between them. The CDR3 spells CASSFSQVLVNEQYF. CDR3 nucleotides: TGTGCCAGCAGTTTTTCACAGGTGTTGGTAAACGAGCAGTACTTC.

The chain employs TRBV5-4 and TRBJ2-1; D remains ambiguous. The CDR3 loop spans 12 amino acids. V was cut by 4 bases and J by 9 bases, with 11 bases left in between. The germline V gene has CDR1 SGHNT and CDR2 YYREEE (reference sequence). The CDR3 protein is CASSPPGGEQFF. The DNA for the CDR3 is TGTGCCAGCAGCCCGCCCGGTGGTGAGCAGTTCTTC.

The rearrangement uses TRBV2 and TRBJ1-1; D may be TRBD1 (5 bases). Trimming pared 4 bases from V and 3 bases from J, leaving 12 bases between. The germline CDR1 and CDR2 sequences are SNHLY and FYNNEI. The length of the CDR3 is 14 residues. CDR3 protein: CASSVPGRDTEAFF. CDR3 nucleotides: TGTGCCAGCAGTGTACCCGGCAGGGACACTGAAGCTTTCTTT.

This chain links TRBV6-1 with TRBJ2-7; 8 bases map to TRBD2. Germline V gives CDR1 MNHNS, CDR2 SASEGT. This CDR3 contains 15 residues. V trimming: 3 bases; J trimming: 5 bases; junction bases outside the gene matches: 9. The CDR3 loop reads CASSDLGLVRDEQYF. CDR3 nucleotides: TGTGCCAGCAGTGACTTGGGACTAGTAAGGGACGAGCAGTACTTC.

This chain connects TRBV5-5 to TRBJ1-4; D is uncertain. V gave up 0 bases and J gave up 2 bases, with 11 bases separating them. CDR1 is SGHKS, CDR2 YYEKEE, per germline (reference sequence). The CDR3 consists of 16 residues. CDR3 sequence: CASSLAGGRTNEKLFF. DNA for the CDR3: TGTGCCAGCAGCTTGGCCGGCGGGCGGACTAATGAAAAACTGTTTTTT.

This chain joins TRBV9 and TRBJ2-5, with TRBD1 matching 9 bases. The CDR3 spans 16 residues. The V gene's germline CDR1 is SGDLS and CDR2 YYNGEE. V dropped 4 bases and J dropped 5; count of bases not matched to a gene: 12. The DNA of the CDR3 is TGTGCCAGCAGCCTCACAGGGGGCGATCGGGAGGAGACCCAGTACTTC. As protein: CASSLTGGDREETQYF.

The chain has TRBV18 and TRBJ2-7, with a weak D call TRBD2 (6 bases). This CDR3 is built from 14 residues. The germline gives CDR1 KGHSH, CDR2 LQKENI. V lost 3 bases to trimming and J lost 7 bases, with 16 bases between them. The CDR3: CASSPGPPAGEQYF. The CDR3 DNA reads TGTGCCAGCTCACCCGGGCCCCCGGCGGGAGAGCAGTACTTC.

As regards this clone: Other DNA variants within this sample encode the same CDR3. V usage is TRBV29-1 and J usage is TRBJ2-1, with 7 bases aligning to TRBD2. The ends lost 1 base at V and 1 base at J; junction bases unmatched: 7. Germline CDR1 reads SQVTM; CDR2 reads ANQGSEA. This CDR3 contains 16 residues. CDR3 protein: CSVEGTGRKSYNEQFF. The CDR3, as DNA: TGCAGCGTTGAAGGGACCGGGAGGAAATCCTACAATGAGCAGTTCTTC.

The chain links TRBV28 to TRBJ2-2; D might be TRBD2 (7 bases). Germline V gene lookup returns CDR1 MDHEN and CDR2 SYDVKM. This CDR3 has 17 amino acids. Trimming left V 2 bases short and J 2 bases short, with 15 bases between. In DNA, the CDR3 is TGTGCCAGCAGTTTACCCACGCGGGGGCCCAACACCGGGGAGCTGTTTTTT. This codes for CASSLPTRGPNTGELFF. Supplemented by reference TRBV28 and TRBJ2-2, the full variable domain reads DVKVTQSSRYLVKRTGEKVFLECVQDMDHENMFWYRQDPGLGLRLIYFSYDVKMKEKGDIPEGYSVSREKKERFSLILESASTNQTSMYLCASSLPTRGPNTGELFFGEGSRLTVL.

This clone occurred once. The rearrangement uses TRBV7-2 and TRBJ2-7; TRBD1 matches at 10 bases. V trimming: 5 bases; J trimming: 4 bases; junction bases outside the gene matches: 5. CDR1 and CDR2 (germline): SGHTA, FQGNSA. This CDR3 spans 14 amino acids. The CDR3 reads CASSETGGLYEQYF. The CDR3 bases are TGTGCCAGCAGCGAGACAGGGGGCCTTTACGAGCAGTACTTC.

The chain employs TRBV5-1 and TRBJ2-7, with 7 bases identical to TRBD1. Trimming took 2 bases from V and 3 from J; bases not matched to a gene: 8. This CDR3 comprises 15 residues. Germline V CDR1 and CDR2: SGHRS, YFSETQ. The CDR3: CASSLTPTGVYEQYF. The CDR3 nucleotides are TGCGCCAGCAGCTTAACACCAACAGGGGTCTACGAGCAGTACTTC.

Regarding this clone: Germline is not matched at one junction end, which may reflect a read error. The chain carries TRBV9 and TRBJ1-1; D gene ambiguous. CDR3 length: 13 residues. Germline V gene data show CDR1 as SGDLS and CDR2 as YYNGEE. The chain's CDR3 is CAGSREGNTEAFF. The CDR3 DNA is TGTGCCGGCAGCAGAGAGGGGAACACTGAAGCTTTCTTT.

This clone was counted a single time. The rearrangement joins TRBV5-1 to TRBJ2-3; 9 nucleotides agree with TRBD1. The junction had 16 bases not matched to a gene; V was cut back by 4 bases and J by 1 base. Germline loops: CDR1 SGHRS, CDR2 YFSETQ. The CDR3 consists of 19 residues. CDR3 coding DNA: TGCGCCAGCAGCCAGGATGGGACAGGGCGCAGGGGGGGCACAGATACGCAGTATTTT. This translates into CASSQDGTGRRGGTDTQYF.

CDR3: CASRGQMNTEAFF. CDR3 in DNA: TGTGCCAGCAGGGGACAGATGAACACTGAAGCTTTCTTT. The chain carries TRBV2 and TRBJ1-1, with 7 bases matching TRBD1. This CDR3 is built from 13 residues. Looked up from germline, CDR1 is SNHLY and CDR2 is FYNNEI. The J segment lost 0 bases and the V segment lost 6 bases, leaving 1 base of the junction unmatched. Full variable domain (remainder filled in from reference TRBV2 and TRBJ1-1): EPEVTQTPSHQVTQMGQEVILRCVPISNHLYFYWYRQILGQKVEFLVSFYNNEISEKSEIFDDQFSVERPDGSNFTLKIRSTKLEDSAMYFCASRGQMNTEAFFGQGTRLTVV.

This sequence joins TRBV5-4 and TRBJ2-7; 11 bases line up with TRBD1. The germline V gene encodes CDR1 SGHNT and CDR2 YYREEE (reference sequence). V gave up 5 bases and J gave up 5 bases; unmatched junction bases: 9. The length of the CDR3 is 15 residues. This chain's CDR3 is CASSFGTGGFDEQYF. The CDR3, as DNA: TGTGCCAGCAGTTTCGGGACAGGGGGATTCGACGAGCAGTACTTC.

This chain connects TRBV9 to TRBJ1-6, with D possibly matching TRBD1 (6 bases). Germline V lookup: CDR1 SGDLS, CDR2 YYNGEE. The CDR3 extends over 15 amino acids. Trimming cost V 2 bases and J 7 bases, with 13 bases left between them. CDR3 loop: CASSVEQGANSPLHF. As DNA, the CDR3 is TGTGCCAGCAGCGTTGAACAGGGTGCAAATTCACCCCTCCACTTT.

J is TRBJ2-2 and V is TRBV7-2; 10 nucleotides match TRBD1. The germline V gene encodes CDR1 SGHTA and CDR2 FQGNSA. The CDR3 consists of 16 residues. The V segment lost 2 bases and the J segment 5 bases; nucleotides outside the gene matches: 5. CDR3 nucleotides: TGTGCCAGCAGCTTATGGGGACAGGGGAGGACCGGGGAGCTGTTTTTT. This encodes CASSLWGQGRTGELFF.